This T cell receptor (beta chain) was captured by sequencing in a study of OX40 agonist ivuxolimab in advanced cancers. V lost 3 bases to trimming and J lost 4 bases, with 22 bases between them. The CDR3 runs to 17 residues. Germline CDR1 LGHNA, CDR2 YSLEER. Assay used: immunoSEQ multiplex PCR; TCRdb lists only in-frame clones, some missing. The sample yields more than 50,000 clones, 85% seen once. The rearrangement links TRBV4-3 to TRBJ2-7; a possible D gene is TRBD2 (6 bases). The material sequenced was CD4+ or CD8+ T cells sorted from blood, taken in a trial of the OX40 agonist ivuxolimab. This TCR was recovered from an adult with an advanced solid tumor such as melanoma, head and neck, liver or kidney cancer. CDR3 in amino acids: CASSQENSRDGGYEQYF. The CDR3, as DNA: TGCGCCAGCAGCCAGGAAAATAGCCGGGACGGGGGTTACGAGCAGTACTTC.